The rows below give T cell receptor beta chains drawn from one sample of a study of T cell responses to AZD1222 COVID-19 vaccine. Libraries were prepared by immunoSEQ multiplex PCR; TCRdb keeps only in-frame clonotypes and omits some of them. The data show roughly 91,000 clones, roughly 87% seen once. The sequenced sample was peripheral blood, obtained on day 0 of AZD1222 vaccination. These receptors all stem from an adult in good health. Each CDR3 is given with its conserved first and last residue. The D gene is left open where the match is weak. Clone size is shown for a subset of rows, as once, few, many or a class of expanded clone.

CDR3 DNA	CDR3 protein	V gene	J gene	D gene	clone size
TGTGCCAGCAGCACCGGACAGGGCCTTCAGCCCCAGCATTTT	CASSTGQGLQPQHF	TRBV7-9	TRBJ1-5	TRBD1	.
TGTGCCAGTAGTTTAGGTACAGGCCGAAATCAGCCCCAGCATTTT	CASSLGTGRNQPQHF	TRBV19	TRBJ1-5	.	.
TGTGCCAGCAGTTTATGGGCTGGTGGGACCCAGTACTTC	CASSLWAGGTQYF	TRBV27	TRBJ2-5	.	many
TGCAGCGTCCCCGACATTACCGAAGCTTTCTTT	CSVPDITEAFF	TRBV29-1	TRBJ1-1	.	once
TGTGCCACCAGTGATACGGCAGGGACCGGGGAGCTGTTTTTT	CATSDTAGTGELFF	TRBV24-1	TRBJ2-2	.	.
TGTGCCAGCAGCCAAGGGTTCGGTAGCTATGGCTACACCTTC	CASSQGFGSYGYTF	TRBV3-1/TRBV3-2	TRBJ1-2	.	.
TGTGCCAGCAGCGTATCCCGAGAGGGGGGGTATGGCTACACCTTC	CASSVSREGGYGYTF	TRBV9	TRBJ1-2	.	.
TGCGCCAGCAGCTTGGACCAGCGGGGGGGCCAGGAGTTCTTC	CASSLDQRGGQEFF	TRBV5-1	TRBJ2-1	TRBD2	.
TGTGCCAGCAGCCTGCAGCCCGGTGGCACAGATACGCAGTATTTT	CASSLQPGGTDTQYF	TRBV5-1	TRBJ2-3	.	once
TGTGCCAGCAGCCACGGGACTGCAGGAAACACCATATATTTT	CASSHGTAGNTIYF	TRBV5-1	TRBJ1-3	.	.
TGTGCCAGCAGCGGAGCGGCTCGCTCCTACAATGAGCAGTTCTTC	CASSGAARSYNEQFF	TRBV9	TRBJ2-1	.	once
TGTGCCAGCAGTTATGACAGCTCCTATGGCTACACCTTC	CASSYDSSYGYTF	TRBV5-6	TRBJ1-2	.	.
TGTGCCAGCAGTTACTATGACAGGGGATCCTACAATGAGCAGTTCTTC	CASSYYDRGSYNEQFF	TRBV6-5	TRBJ2-1	TRBD1	few
TGTGCCAGCAGAAGTGCAGAGGGGCAGTTCTTC	CASRSAEGQFF	TRBV7-9	TRBJ2-1	.	.
TGTGCCAGCAGCTTAGATTCTCAGCCCCAGCATTTT	CASSLDSQPQHF	TRBV7-9	TRBJ1-5	.	.
TGTGCCAGTAGTATAGGTCTAGCCCAGACCTACTCCTACAATGAGCAGTTCTTC	CASSIGLAQTYSYNEQFF	TRBV19	TRBJ2-1	.	.
TGTGCCAGCTTTACCGGATTGAGGGACACCATATATTTT	CASFTGLRDTIYF	TRBV18	TRBJ1-3	.	.
TGTGCCAGCAGTGACAGGGGGGCAAACACCGGGGAGCTGTTTTTT	CASSDRGANTGELFF	TRBV2	TRBJ2-2	.	.
TGTGCCAGCAGCTATAGAGGGACGAGAATGAACACTGAAGCTTTCTTT	CASSYRGTRMNTEAFF	TRBV27	TRBJ1-1	.	few
TGTGCCAGCAGCTTATCGGGGACAGCGACCTATGGCTACACCTTC	CASSLSGTATYGYTF	TRBV7-9	TRBJ1-2	TRBD1	.
TGCGCCAGCAGCTTCTCGACCAACAGGCAGAACACCGGGGAGCTGTTTTTT	CASSFSTNRQNTGELFF	TRBV4-3	TRBJ2-2	.	.
TGTGCCAGCGGTTTGGGCGCAGGAGCCCTCACCGGGGAGCTGTTTTTT	CASGLGAGALTGELFF	TRBV9	TRBJ2-2	.	.
TGTGCCAGCGGGTTCACTGAAGCTTTCTTT	CASGFTEAFF	TRBV19	TRBJ1-1	.	.
TGTGCCAGCAGCTCTCCAGGGGGACAGGGATCACCCCTCCACTTT	CASSSPGGQGSPLHF	TRBV7-2	TRBJ1-6	TRBD1	few
TGCGCCAGCAGCCATTACAGGGTTAATTCACCCCTCCACTTT	CASSHYRVNSPLHF	TRBV4-1	TRBJ1-6	.	.
TGTGCCAGCTCACCACCCTACCCCACAGATACGCAGTATTTT	CASSPPYPTDTQYF	TRBV18	TRBJ2-3	.	.